These 16 T cell receptor beta chains were all obtained from the same sample, sequenced in a study of shared clonotypes between healthy human individuals. Produced via immunoSEQ multiplex PCR; TCRdb's table is partial and in-frame only. In the table there are hundreds of thousands of clones, about 74% of which are singletons. The sequenced material came from memory CD4+ T cells sorted from blood. As to subset: CD45RA-negative fraction. The receptors stem from a woman aged 25-40 years in good health.

The J gene is TRBJ1-4, the V gene TRBV5-4, with TRBD1 as a possible D gene (5 bases). Germline V lookup: CDR1 SGHNT, CDR2 YYREEE (reference sequence). CDR3 length: 15 residues. V lost 1 base, J lost 5 bases, and 12 bases lay in between. As DNA, the CDR3 is TGTGCCAGCAGCTTGTTTGGACAAAGAAATGAAAAACTGTTTTTT. It is translated as CASSLFGQRNEKLFF.

A single count supports this clone. The rearrangement joins TRBV7-8 to TRBJ1-1; 7 bases fit TRBD1. The germline V gene encodes CDR1 SGHVS and CDR2 FQNEAQ. Trimming at V came to 2 bases and at J to 0 bases, leaving 9 bases not matched to a gene. The CDR3 sequence is 17 residues long. CDR3 amino acids: CASSLKGQDYMNTEAFF. The CDR3 nucleotides are TGTGCCAGCAGCTTAAAAGGACAGGACTACATGAACACTGAAGCTTTCTTT.

The rearrangement joins TRBV30 to TRBJ1-3; TRBD1 matches at 8 bases. This CDR3 has 12 residues. The trim removed 5 bases at V and 7 bases at J, leaving 4 bases unmatched. The V gene's germline CDR1 is GTSNPN and CDR2 SVGIG (reference sequence). For the CDR3, the DNA is TGTGCCTGGGGACAGGGTCCGAACACCATATATTTT. Amino acids: CAWGQGPNTIYF. Full variable domain (missing parts from reference TRBV30 and TRBJ1-3): SQTIHQWPATLVQPVGSPLSLECTVEGTSNPNLYWYRQAAGRGLQLLFYSVGIGQISSEVPQNLSASRPQDRQFILSSKKLLLSDSGFYLCAWGQGPNTIYFGEGSWLTVV.

The chain links TRBV6-5 to TRBJ1-2; a weak D match, TRBD1 (6 bases). There are 13 residues in the CDR3. V gave up 0 bases and J gave up 4 bases, with 6 bases separating them. In germline, CDR1 is MNHEY, CDR2 SVGAGI. The CDR3 region is CASSYSDSYGYTF. DNA for the CDR3: TGTGCCAGCAGTTACTCGGACAGCTATGGCTACACCTTC.

This rearrangement joins TRBV5-6 to TRBJ2-5; 7 positions match TRBD1. The J segment lost 1 base and the V segment lost 1 base, leaving 4 bases of the junction unmatched. CDR3 length: 15 amino acids. Germline-derived CDR1 and CDR2 are SGHDT and YYEEEE. In DNA, the CDR3 is TGTGCCAGCAGCTTGCCAGGGGGTACCCAAGAGACCCAGTACTTC. Translating it yields CASSLPGGTQETQYF.

The chain couples TRBV20-1 to TRBJ2-7; 7 nucleotides agree with TRBD1. The V and J ends lost 6 bases and 7 bases, in that order; junction bases with no gene match: 6. The germline gives CDR1 DFQATT, CDR2 SNEGSKA (reference sequence). This CDR3 has 11 residues. Here the CDR3 reads CSAETGEEQYF. CDR3 bases: TGCAGTGCGGAAACAGGGGAGGAGCAGTACTTC.

This clone came up a few times. The gene calls are TRBV7-9 and TRBJ2-5; 12 bases are shared with TRBD1. CDR1 is SEHNR, CDR2 FQNEAQ, per germline (reference sequence). The CDR3 runs 15 residues. V gave up 5 bases and J gave up 1 base; unmatched junction bases: 2. The CDR3 here is CASSPGQGAQETQYF. The DNA of the CDR3 is TGTGCCAGCAGCCCGGGACAGGGGGCCCAAGAGACCCAGTACTTC.

This clone was found a few times. This CDR3 is also generated by other DNA sequences in the sample. V is TRBV5-1 and J is TRBJ2-1; TRBD2 agrees at 10 bases. Unmatched junction bases numbered 5, after V lost 4 bases and J lost 4 bases. CDR3 size: 15 residues. In germline, CDR1 is SGHRS, CDR2 YFSETQ. The CDR3 region is CASSVSSGGYNEQFF. In DNA form, the CDR3 reads TGCGCCAGCAGCGTATCTAGCGGGGGTTACAATGAGCAGTTCTTC.

This clone has more than one count but fewer than ten. The chain has TRBV6-1 and TRBJ2-6; D is ambiguous. This CDR3 region has 14 residues. The ends were cut back, 8 bases at V and 0 bases at J, with 8 bases in the middle. Germline CDR1 reads MNHNS; CDR2 reads SASEGT. This CDR3 is CASSALSGANVLTF. CDR3 bases: TGTGCCAGCTCGGCCCTCTCTGGGGCCAACGTCCTGACTTTC.

The J gene is TRBJ2-5, the V gene TRBV11-2, with D perhaps assigned TRBD1 or TRBD2 (6 bases each). Germline values: CDR1 SGHAT, CDR2 FQNNGV. V was shortened by 3 bases and J by 4 bases, with 12 bases between the two germline ends. This CDR3 is built from 14 residues. In nucleotides, the CDR3 is TGTGCCAGCAGCTTTATCAGGGGAGGAGAGACCCAGTACTTC. It translates to CASSFIRGGETQYF.

This clone was observed a single time. V gene TRBV13 combines with J gene TRBJ2-2; the match to TRBD1 covers 8 bases. J was trimmed by 0 bases and V by 3 bases; bases with no gene match: 3. Germline CDR1 reads PRHDT; CDR2 reads FYEKMQ (reference sequence). The CDR3 covers 16 residues. The CDR3 DNA is TGTGCCAGCAGCTTTCCGGGACAGGCGAACACCGGGGAGCTGTTTTTT. It yields the protein CASSFPGQANTGELFF.

This clone was seen just once. The chain combines TRBV28 with TRBJ1-1, with 9 nucleotides matching TRBD1. J lost 0 bases, V lost 6 bases, and 8 bases had no gene match. CDR3 length: 16 residues. The germline V gene encodes CDR1 MDHEN and CDR2 SYDVKM. The CDR3 protein is CASRPNRGLLNTEAFF. The CDR3 nucleotides read TGTGCCAGCAGGCCGAACAGGGGGCTCTTGAACACTGAAGCTTTCTTT. Complete variable domain (other parts from reference TRBV28 and TRBJ1-1): DVKVTQSSRYLVKRTGEKVFLECVQDMDHENMFWYRQDPGLGLRLIYFSYDVKMKEKGDIPEGYSVSREKKERFSLILESASTNQTSMYLCASRPNRGLLNTEAFFGQGTRLTVV.

The chain couples TRBV27 to TRBJ2-3; perhaps TRBD1 as D (5 bases). The CDR3 length is 12 residues. Trimming removed 6 bases at V and 10 bases at J, with 14 bases between. Germline CDR1 MNHEY, CDR2 SMNVEV (reference sequence). CDR3: CASRMSGFPQYF. The CDR3 DNA follows: TGTGCCAGCAGGATGTCAGGGTTCCCGCAGTATTTT.

This clone was seen only a few times. This chain joins TRBV2 and TRBJ1-4, with 7 bases matching TRBD1. The V segment lost 6 bases and the J segment 4 bases; nucleotides outside the gene matches: 5. Germline V gives CDR1 SNHLY, CDR2 FYNNEI. The CDR3 sequence is 14 residues long. The CDR3 here is CASRGTDVNEKLFF. CDR3 sequence (DNA): TGTGCCAGCAGAGGGACAGATGTTAATGAAAAACTGTTTTTT.

The CDR3 here is CASSLIGAKQYF. The CDR3 bases are TGTGCCAGCAGCTTAATAGGGGCGAAGCAGTACTTC. J is TRBJ2-7 and V is TRBV7-8, with TRBD1 as a possible D gene (5 bases). V was cut by 2 bases and J by 8 bases, with 10 bases left in between. The germline V gene has CDR1 SGHVS and CDR2 FQNEAQ. This CDR3 is 12 amino acids long. The entire variable domain, with the rest obtained from reference TRBV7-8 and TRBJ2-7, is as follows: GAGVSQSPRYKVAKRGQDVALRCDPISGHVSLFWYQQALGQGPEFLTYFQNEAQLDKSGLPSDRFFAERPEGSVSTLKIQRTQQEDSAVYLCASSLIGAKQYFGPGTRLTVT.

This rearrangement joins TRBV6-1 to TRBJ2-7, with D maybe TRBD2 (5 bases). The CDR3 is 19 residues long. Germline V CDR1 and CDR2: MNHNS, SASEGT. Trimming left V 2 bases short and J 0 bases short, with 23 bases between. DNA of the CDR3: TGTGCCAGCAGTGAAACCCCAGGAGCTGGCGGGCTAAACTCCTACGAGCAGTACTTC. This sequence encodes CASSETPGAGGLNSYEQYF.